This is a list of T cell receptor beta chains from one sample in a study of cytomegalovirus exposure and HLA in healthy donors. The table came from immunoSEQ multiplex PCR; TCRdb's copy has only in-frame clones and leaves some out. The table has a few hundred thousand clones, about 80% seen once. Sample: PBMCs. Receptors were obtained from an older woman in good health and CMV-seropositive. Both conserved end residues are part of each CDR3. The order of the fields is D gene, CDR3 length, clone size, J gene, V gene, CDR3 protein, CDR3 DNA. D genes are given only for firm matches. Size is omitted from some rows. Given values are once, few, many or a class for expanded clones.

D gene: TRBD1; CDR3 length: 12; clone size: NA; J gene: TRBJ1-1; V gene: TRBV30; CDR3 protein: CAWSQTQGGAFF; CDR3 DNA: TGTGCCTGGAGCCAAACACAGGGGGGAGCTTTCTTT
D gene: TRBD2; CDR3 length: 18; clone size: NA; J gene: TRBJ2-1; V gene: TRBV28; CDR3 protein: CASSLTGLAGVSPWYRFF; CDR3 DNA: TGTGCCAGCAGTTTAACGGGACTAGCGGGAGTCAGTCCTTGGTATAGGTTCTTC
D gene: NA; CDR3 length: 17; clone size: NA; J gene: TRBJ1-6; V gene: TRBV4-1; CDR3 protein: CASSQDRGSSYNSPLHF; CDR3 DNA: TGCGCCAGCAGCCAAGATCGGGGGAGCTCCTATAATTCACCCCTCCACTTT
D gene: TRBD1; CDR3 length: 16; clone size: NA; J gene: TRBJ2-5; V gene: TRBV19; CDR3 protein: CASSRAGQGYQETQYF; CDR3 DNA: TGTGCCAGTAGTCGAGCAGGACAGGGGTACCAAGAGACCCAGTACTTC
D gene: NA; CDR3 length: 14; clone size: NA; J gene: TRBJ1-2; V gene: TRBV28; CDR3 protein: CASSSGTGGYGYTF; CDR3 DNA: TGTGCCAGCAGTTCCGGGACTGGGGGCTATGGCTACACCTTC
D gene: TRBD2; CDR3 length: 15; clone size: NA; J gene: TRBJ2-3; V gene: TRBV7-2; CDR3 protein: CASSLMGGEGDTQYF; CDR3 DNA: TGTGCCAGCAGCTTAATGGGGGGGGAGGGAGATACGCAGTATTTT
D gene: NA; CDR3 length: 14; clone size: NA; J gene: TRBJ1-2; V gene: TRBV5-5; CDR3 protein: CASSLAPQAYGYTF; CDR3 DNA: TGTGCCAGCAGCTTGGCCCCACAGGCCTATGGCTACACCTTC
D gene: NA; CDR3 length: 13; clone size: NA; J gene: TRBJ2-7; V gene: TRBV5-1; CDR3 protein: CASTVGGSYEQYF; CDR3 DNA: TGCGCCAGCACCGTCGGGGGATCCTACGAGCAGTACTTC
D gene: NA; CDR3 length: 15; clone size: NA; J gene: TRBJ1-2; V gene: TRBV25-1; CDR3 protein: CASVEGTTDSYGYTF; CDR3 DNA: TGTGCCAGCGTGGAGGGCACCACCGATAGCTATGGCTACACCTTC
D gene: TRBD2; CDR3 length: 14; clone size: NA; J gene: TRBJ2-1; V gene: TRBV11-3; CDR3 protein: CASGLGGFGNEQFF; CDR3 DNA: TGTGCCAGCGGCCTGGGGGGGTTTGGGAATGAGCAGTTCTTC
D gene: NA; CDR3 length: 15; clone size: NA; J gene: TRBJ1-5; V gene: TRBV19; CDR3 protein: CASSISGQSNQPQHF; CDR3 DNA: TGTGCCAGTAGTATTTCGGGTCAAAGCAATCAGCCCCAGCATTTT
D gene: TRBD1; CDR3 length: 15; clone size: NA; J gene: TRBJ2-1; V gene: TRBV18; CDR3 protein: CASSQGTGSYNEQFF; CDR3 DNA: TGTGCCAGCTCACAAGGGACAGGCTCCTACAATGAGCAGTTCTTC
D gene: NA; CDR3 length: 19; clone size: once; J gene: TRBJ1-5; V gene: TRBV7-9; CDR3 protein: CASSPGRLQGGRVNQPQHF; CDR3 DNA: TGTGCCAGCAGCCCGGGCCGTCTTCAGGGAGGGAGGGTCAATCAGCCCCAGCATTTT
D gene: NA; CDR3 length: 11; clone size: NA; J gene: TRBJ1-1; V gene: TRBV20-1; CDR3 protein: CSGDGTDRGFF; CDR3 DNA: TGCAGCGGAGACGGTACGGACCGGGGTTTCTTT
D gene: NA; CDR3 length: 11; clone size: NA; J gene: TRBJ2-3; V gene: TRBV5-6; CDR3 protein: CASSLLDTQYF; CDR3 DNA: TGTGCCAGCAGCTTGCTAGATACGCAGTATTTT
D gene: NA; CDR3 length: 14; clone size: NA; J gene: TRBJ1-1; V gene: TRBV6-5; CDR3 protein: CASSPGRGITEAFF; CDR3 DNA: TGTGCCAGCAGCCCGGGACGGGGGATCACTGAAGCTTTCTTT
D gene: TRBD2; CDR3 length: 16; clone size: NA; J gene: TRBJ2-4; V gene: TRBV6-6; CDR3 protein: CASSIGGGASKNIQYF; CDR3 DNA: TGTGCCAGCAGTATCGGCGGGGGGGCCTCCAAAAACATTCAGTACTTC
D gene: NA; CDR3 length: 13; clone size: NA; J gene: TRBJ1-4; V gene: TRBV7-2; CDR3 protein: CASSLQGWEKLFF; CDR3 DNA: TGTGCCAGCAGCTTACAGGGTTGGGAAAAACTGTTTTTT
D gene: NA; CDR3 length: 12; clone size: NA; J gene: TRBJ2-7; V gene: TRBV5-4; CDR3 protein: CASSLEANEQYF; CDR3 DNA: TGTGCCAGCAGCTTGGAAGCGAACGAGCAGTACTTC
D gene: NA; CDR3 length: 15; clone size: NA; J gene: TRBJ1-5; V gene: TRBV4-3; CDR3 protein: CASSPAGSSNQPQHF; CDR3 DNA: TGCGCCAGCAGTCCGGCAGGGTCTAGCAATCAGCCCCAGCATTTT
D gene: TRBD1; CDR3 length: 15; clone size: NA; J gene: TRBJ2-7; V gene: TRBV18; CDR3 protein: CASSPARSGGGEQYF; CDR3 DNA: TGTGCCAGCTCACCAGCCCGCTCAGGGGGTGGCGAGCAGTACTTC
D gene: TRBD2; CDR3 length: 14; clone size: few; J gene: TRBJ2-7; V gene: TRBV27; CDR3 protein: CASSLSGGPYEQYF; CDR3 DNA: TGTGCCAGCAGTTTAAGCGGGGGGCCCTACGAGCAGTACTTC
D gene: NA; CDR3 length: 16; clone size: NA; J gene: TRBJ2-3; V gene: TRBV7-3; CDR3 protein: CASSSGGGGRSHTQYF; CDR3 DNA: TGTGCCAGCAGCTCAGGAGGAGGGGGCAGATCGCATACGCAGTATTTT
D gene: NA; CDR3 length: 13; clone size: NA; J gene: TRBJ2-7; V gene: TRBV11-2; CDR3 protein: CASSLADSREQYF; CDR3 DNA: TGTGCCAGCAGCTTAGCCGACTCCCGGGAGCAGTACTTC
D gene: TRBD1; CDR3 length: 17; clone size: NA; J gene: TRBJ1-4; V gene: TRBV11-2; CDR3 protein: CASSRNTQQGGGEKLFF; CDR3 DNA: TGTGCCAGCAGCCGAAATACTCAACAGGGGGGAGGTGAAAAACTGTTTTTT
D gene: NA; CDR3 length: 14; clone size: once; J gene: TRBJ1-1; V gene: TRBV6-6; CDR3 protein: CASNSRTGGTEAFF; CDR3 DNA: TGTGCCAGCAACTCACGGACCGGGGGCACTGAAGCTTTCTTT
D gene: TRBD1; CDR3 length: 15; clone size: NA; J gene: TRBJ1-1; V gene: TRBV5-1; CDR3 protein: CASSWGTGSNTEAFF; CDR3 DNA: TGCGCCAGCAGCTGGGGGACAGGGAGTAACACTGAAGCTTTCTTT
D gene: TRBD1; CDR3 length: 15; clone size: NA; J gene: TRBJ1-1; V gene: TRBV5-6; CDR3 protein: CASSSTGASNTEAFF; CDR3 DNA: TGTGCCAGCAGCTCGACAGGGGCCTCGAACACTGAAGCTTTCTTT
D gene: NA; CDR3 length: 14; clone size: once; J gene: TRBJ1-6; V gene: TRBV28; CDR3 protein: CASRQQGHNSPLHF; CDR3 DNA: TGTGCCAGCAGGCAGCAGGGGCATAATTCACCCCTCCACTTT
D gene: NA; CDR3 length: 15; clone size: NA; J gene: TRBJ1-1; V gene: TRBV6-1; CDR3 protein: CASSGGNDVNTEAFF; CDR3 DNA: TGTGCCAGCAGTGGAGGGAACGACGTGAACACTGAAGCTTTCTTT
D gene: TRBD1; CDR3 length: 13; clone size: NA; J gene: TRBJ1-4; V gene: TRBV30; CDR3 protein: CAWDPGTVEKLFF; CDR3 DNA: TGTGCCTGGGATCCAGGGACAGTCGAAAAACTGTTTTTT
D gene: TRBD2; CDR3 length: 15; clone size: NA; J gene: TRBJ2-2; V gene: TRBV5-1; CDR3 protein: CASLAGTKNTGELFF; CDR3 DNA: TGCGCCAGCCTGGCCGGGACTAAGAACACCGGGGAGCTGTTTTTT
D gene: NA; CDR3 length: 11; clone size: NA; J gene: TRBJ1-1; V gene: TRBV20-1; CDR3 protein: CSAPVAGGAFF; CDR3 DNA: TGCAGTGCTCCGGTAGCCGGGGGAGCTTTCTTT
D gene: NA; CDR3 length: 15; clone size: once; J gene: TRBJ2-5; V gene: TRBV7-9; CDR3 protein: CASSKSTGSQETQYF; CDR3 DNA: TGTGCCAGCAGCAAATCAACCGGGTCTCAAGAGACCCAGTACTTC
D gene: NA; CDR3 length: 10; clone size: NA; J gene: TRBJ1-2; V gene: TRBV20-1; CDR3 protein: CSAGAGGYTF; CDR3 DNA: TGCAGTGCAGGGGCGGGAGGCTACACCTTC
D gene: NA; CDR3 length: 14; clone size: NA; J gene: TRBJ2-7; V gene: TRBV5-1; CDR3 protein: CASSLQEGVPEQYF; CDR3 DNA: TGCGCCAGCAGCTTGCAAGAGGGGGTCCCCGAGCAGTACTTC
D gene: TRBD2; CDR3 length: 15; clone size: NA; J gene: TRBJ2-5; V gene: TRBV5-5; CDR3 protein: CASSRTSGLRETQYF; CDR3 DNA: TGTGCCAGCAGCAGAACTAGCGGCCTGAGGGAGACCCAGTACTTC
D gene: TRBD1; CDR3 length: 14; clone size: NA; J gene: TRBJ1-2; V gene: TRBV4-1; CDR3 protein: CASSQGQGGYGYTF; CDR3 DNA: TGCGCCAGCAGCCAAGGACAGGGAGGCTATGGCTACACCTTC
D gene: TRBD2; CDR3 length: 17; clone size: NA; J gene: TRBJ2-5; V gene: TRBV27; CDR3 protein: CASSRGTSGGGLETQYF; CDR3 DNA: TGTGCCAGCAGCCGAGGGACTAGCGGGGGGGGTCTGGAGACCCAGTACTTC
D gene: NA; CDR3 length: 15; clone size: NA; J gene: TRBJ1-1; V gene: TRBV29-1; CDR3 protein: CSVVAMPRLNTEAFF; CDR3 DNA: TGCAGCGTCGTAGCCATGCCCCGCTTGAACACTGAAGCTTTCTTT
D gene: NA; CDR3 length: 13; clone size: NA; J gene: TRBJ2-7; V gene: TRBV7-8; CDR3 protein: CASNSGQAYEQYF; CDR3 DNA: TGTGCCAGCAACTCAGGGCAGGCCTACGAGCAGTACTTC